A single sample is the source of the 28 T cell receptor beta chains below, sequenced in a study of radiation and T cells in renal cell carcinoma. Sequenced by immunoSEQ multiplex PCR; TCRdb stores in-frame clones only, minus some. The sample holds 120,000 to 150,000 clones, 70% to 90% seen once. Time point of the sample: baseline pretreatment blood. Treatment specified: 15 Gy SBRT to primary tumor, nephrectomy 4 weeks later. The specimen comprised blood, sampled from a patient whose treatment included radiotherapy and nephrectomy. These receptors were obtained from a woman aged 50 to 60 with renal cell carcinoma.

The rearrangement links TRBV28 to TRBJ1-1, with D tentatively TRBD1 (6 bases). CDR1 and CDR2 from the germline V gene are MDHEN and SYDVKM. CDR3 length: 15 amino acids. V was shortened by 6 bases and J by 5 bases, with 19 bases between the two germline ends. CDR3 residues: CASSQKGGRRTEAFF. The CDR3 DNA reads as TGTGCCAGCAGCCAAAAGGGGGGGCGTCGGACTGAAGCTTTCTTT. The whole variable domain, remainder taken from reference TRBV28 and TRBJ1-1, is DVKVTQSSRYLVKRTGEKVFLECVQDMDHENMFWYRQDPGLGLRLIYFSYDVKMKEKGDIPEGYSVSREKKERFSLILESASTNQTSMYLCASSQKGGRRTEAFFGQGTRLTVV.

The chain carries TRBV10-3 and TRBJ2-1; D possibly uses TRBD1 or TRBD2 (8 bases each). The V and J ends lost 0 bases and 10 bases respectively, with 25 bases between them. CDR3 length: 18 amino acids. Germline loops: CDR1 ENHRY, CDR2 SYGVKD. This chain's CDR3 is CAISESIVVSGRQGEQFF. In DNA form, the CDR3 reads TGTGCCATCAGTGAGTCGATTGTCGTGAGCGGGAGACAGGGGGAGCAGTTCTTC.

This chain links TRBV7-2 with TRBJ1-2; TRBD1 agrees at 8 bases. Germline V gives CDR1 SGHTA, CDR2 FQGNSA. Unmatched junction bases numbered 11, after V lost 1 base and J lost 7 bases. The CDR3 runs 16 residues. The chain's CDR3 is CASSLVSGQGGSGYTF. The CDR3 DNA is TGTGCCAGCAGCTTAGTTTCCGGACAGGGAGGCAGTGGCTACACCTTC.

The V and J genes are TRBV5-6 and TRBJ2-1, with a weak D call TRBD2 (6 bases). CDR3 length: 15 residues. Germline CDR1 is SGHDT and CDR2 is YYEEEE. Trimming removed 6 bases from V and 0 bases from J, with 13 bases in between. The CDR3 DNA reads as TGTGCCAGCACGCTCCGGGACTCCTCCTACAATGAGCAGTTCTTC. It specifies CASTLRDSSYNEQFF.

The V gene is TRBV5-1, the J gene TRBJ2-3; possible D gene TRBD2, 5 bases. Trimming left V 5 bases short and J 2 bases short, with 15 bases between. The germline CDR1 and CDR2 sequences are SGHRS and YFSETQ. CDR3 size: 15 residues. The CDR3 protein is CASSSLALFTDTQYF. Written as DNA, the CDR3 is TGCGCCAGCAGTTCCCTAGCACTATTCACAGATACGCAGTATTTT.

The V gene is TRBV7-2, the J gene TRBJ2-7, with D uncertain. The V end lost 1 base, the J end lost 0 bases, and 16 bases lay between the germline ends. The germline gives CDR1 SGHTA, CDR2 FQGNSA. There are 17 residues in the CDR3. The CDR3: CASSLVSYQAGSYEQYF. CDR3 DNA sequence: TGTGCCAGCAGCTTAGTGAGCTACCAAGCCGGCTCCTACGAGCAGTACTTC.

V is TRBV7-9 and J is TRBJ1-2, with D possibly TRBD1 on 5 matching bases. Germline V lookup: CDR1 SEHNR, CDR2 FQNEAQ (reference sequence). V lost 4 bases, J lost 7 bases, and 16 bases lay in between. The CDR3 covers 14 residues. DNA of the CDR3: TGTGCCAGCAGCTCCGTGTTGGGCAGGGCTGGCTACACCTTC. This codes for CASSSVLGRAGYTF.

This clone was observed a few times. The CDR3 reads CATSGARYNSPLHF. For the CDR3, the DNA is TGTGCCACCAGCGGGGCGCGGTATAATTCACCCCTCCACTTT. The J gene is TRBJ1-6, the V gene TRBV15; a possible D gene is TRBD1 (5 bases). Germline V gene lookup returns CDR1 LNHNV and CDR2 YYDKDF (reference sequence). Trimming left V 5 bases short and J 4 bases short, with 9 bases between. This CDR3 has 14 residues. The full variable domain, completed using reference TRBV15 and TRBJ1-6, is DAMVIQNPRYQVTQFGKPVTLSCSQTLNHNVMYWYQQKSSQAPKLLFHYYDKDFNNEADTPDNFQSRRPNTSFCFLDIRSPGLGDTAMYLCATSGARYNSPLHFGNGTRLTVT.

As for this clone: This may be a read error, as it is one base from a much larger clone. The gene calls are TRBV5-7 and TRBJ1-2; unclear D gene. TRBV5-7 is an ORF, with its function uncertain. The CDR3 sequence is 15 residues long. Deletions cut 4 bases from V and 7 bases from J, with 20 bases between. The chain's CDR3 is CASSPVPWFLGGYTF. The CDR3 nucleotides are TGTGCCAGCAGCCCGGTTCCCTGGTTCTTAGGTGGCTACACCTTC.

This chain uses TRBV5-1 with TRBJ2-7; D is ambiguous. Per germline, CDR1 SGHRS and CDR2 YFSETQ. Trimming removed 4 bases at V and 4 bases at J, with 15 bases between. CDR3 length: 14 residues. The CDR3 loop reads CASSDPRSVYEQYF. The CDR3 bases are TGCGCCAGCAGCGACCCGCGTTCGGTTTACGAGCAGTACTTC.

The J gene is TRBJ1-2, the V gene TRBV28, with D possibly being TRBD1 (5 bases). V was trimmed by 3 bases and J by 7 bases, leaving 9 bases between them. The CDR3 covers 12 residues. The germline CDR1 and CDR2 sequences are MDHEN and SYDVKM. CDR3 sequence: CASSFPGGGYTF. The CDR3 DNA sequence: TGTGCCAGCAGTTTCCCCGGGGGTGGCTACACCTTC.

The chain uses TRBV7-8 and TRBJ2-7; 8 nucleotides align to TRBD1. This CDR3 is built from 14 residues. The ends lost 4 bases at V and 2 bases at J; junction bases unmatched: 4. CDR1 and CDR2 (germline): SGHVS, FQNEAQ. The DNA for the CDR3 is TGTGCCAGCAGCTACGGACAGGGCCCCTACGAGCAGTACTTC. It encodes CASSYGQGPYEQYF.

Here the CDR3 DNA reads TGTGCCATCAGTGACAAGGGCGGGGGGCCGCTAAGAAGGACCCAGTACTTC. Encoded protein: CAISDKGGGPLRRTQYF. The V gene is TRBV10-3, the J gene TRBJ2-5; 8 bases fit TRBD2. The J segment lost 7 bases and the V segment lost 3 bases, leaving 16 bases of the junction unmatched. The CDR3 covers 17 residues. The V gene's germline CDR1 is ENHRY and CDR2 SYGVKD.

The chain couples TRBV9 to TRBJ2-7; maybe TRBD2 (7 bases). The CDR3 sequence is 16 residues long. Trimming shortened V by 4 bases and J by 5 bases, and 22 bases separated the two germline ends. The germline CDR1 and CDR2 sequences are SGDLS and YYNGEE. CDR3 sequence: CASSPLGGGGRNEQYF. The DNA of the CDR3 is TGTGCCAGCAGCCCGCTAGGGGGGGGAGGGAGGAACGAGCAGTACTTC.

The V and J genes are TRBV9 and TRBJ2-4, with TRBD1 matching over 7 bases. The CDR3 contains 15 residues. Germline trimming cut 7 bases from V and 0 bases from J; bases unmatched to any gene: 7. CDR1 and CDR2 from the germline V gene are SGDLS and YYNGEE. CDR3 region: CASGTGVVAKNIQYF. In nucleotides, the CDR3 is TGTGCCAGCGGAACAGGGGTCGTAGCCAAAAACATTCAGTACTTC.

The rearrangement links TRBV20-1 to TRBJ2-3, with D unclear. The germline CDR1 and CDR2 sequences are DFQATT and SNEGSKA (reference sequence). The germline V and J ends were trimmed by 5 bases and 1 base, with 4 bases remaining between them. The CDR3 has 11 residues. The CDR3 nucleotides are TGCAGTGCTCAGGGCACAGATACGCAGTATTTT. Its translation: CSAQGTDTQYF.

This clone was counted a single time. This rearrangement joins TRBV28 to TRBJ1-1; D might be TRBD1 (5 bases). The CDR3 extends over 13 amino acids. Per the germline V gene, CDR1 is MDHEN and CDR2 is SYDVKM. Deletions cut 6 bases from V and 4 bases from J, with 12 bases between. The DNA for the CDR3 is TGTGCCAGCAGCATATCAGGGACCACTGAAGCTTTCTTT. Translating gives CASSISGTTEAFF.

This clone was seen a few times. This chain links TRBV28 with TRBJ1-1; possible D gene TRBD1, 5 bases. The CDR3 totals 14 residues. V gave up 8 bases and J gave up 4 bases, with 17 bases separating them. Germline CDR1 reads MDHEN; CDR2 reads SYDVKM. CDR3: CASQTLRVGTEAFF. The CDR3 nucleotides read TGTGCCAGCCAAACCCTCAGGGTAGGCACTGAAGCTTTCTTT.

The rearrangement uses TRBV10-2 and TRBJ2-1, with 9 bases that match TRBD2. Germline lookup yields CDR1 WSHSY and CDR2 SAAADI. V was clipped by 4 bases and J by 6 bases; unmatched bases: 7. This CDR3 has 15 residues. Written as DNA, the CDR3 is TGCGCCAGCAGTGCCGGGACTAGCATAATCAATGAGCAGTTCTTC. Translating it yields CASSAGTSIINEQFF.

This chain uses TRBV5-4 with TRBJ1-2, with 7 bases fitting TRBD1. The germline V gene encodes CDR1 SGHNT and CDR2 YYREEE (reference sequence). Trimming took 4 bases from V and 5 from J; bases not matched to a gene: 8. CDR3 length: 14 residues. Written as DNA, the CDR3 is TGTGCCAGCAGCGGAGGGACAGTCCATTATGGCTACACCTTC. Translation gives CASSGGTVHYGYTF.

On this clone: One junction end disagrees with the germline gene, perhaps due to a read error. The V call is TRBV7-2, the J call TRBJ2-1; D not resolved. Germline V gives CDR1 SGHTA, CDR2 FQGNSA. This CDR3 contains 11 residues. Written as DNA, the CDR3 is TGTGCCAGCAGCGTTTCGGCCCCACTCCTCTTC. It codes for CASSVSAPLLF.

The CDR3 nucleotides are TGTGCCAGCAGCGTAGATACCTCTGGAAACACCATATATTTT. Protein sequence: CASSVDTSGNTIYF. The chain joins TRBV9 to TRBJ1-3; D not certain. Germline CDR1 SGDLS, CDR2 YYNGEE. The V and J ends lost 0 bases and 0 bases respectively, with 4 bases between them. The CDR3 length is 14 residues.

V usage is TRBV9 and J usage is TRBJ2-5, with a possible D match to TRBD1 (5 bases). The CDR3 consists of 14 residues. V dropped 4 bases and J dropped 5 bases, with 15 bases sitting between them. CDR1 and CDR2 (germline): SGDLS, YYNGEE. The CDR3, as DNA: TGTGCCAGCAGCCCCCCTGCGACAGACGAGACCCAGTACTTC. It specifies CASSPPATDETQYF. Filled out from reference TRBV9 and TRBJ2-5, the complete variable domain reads DSGVTQTPKHLITATGQRVTLRCSPRSGDLSVYWYQQSLDQGLQFLIQYYNGEERAKGNILERFSAQQFPDLHSELNLSSLELGDSALYFCASSPPATDETQYFGPGTRLLVL.

CDR3 sequence: CASSVGTSGSVIEQYF. CDR3 in DNA: TGTGCCAGCAGCGTAGGGACTAGCGGGAGTGTAATCGAGCAGTACTTC. This chain connects TRBV9 to TRBJ2-7; 13 nucleotides align to TRBD2. V lost 0 bases and J lost 6; bases outside the gene matches: 6. Germline CDR1 is SGDLS and CDR2 is YYNGEE. CDR3 length: 16 amino acids.

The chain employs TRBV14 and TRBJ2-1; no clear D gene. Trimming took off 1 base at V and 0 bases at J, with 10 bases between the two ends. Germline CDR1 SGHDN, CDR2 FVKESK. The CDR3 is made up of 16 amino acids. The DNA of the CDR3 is TGTGCCAGCAGCCAAGCCCTCGGAAGCTCCTACAATGAGCAGTTCTTC. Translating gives CASSQALGSSYNEQFF.

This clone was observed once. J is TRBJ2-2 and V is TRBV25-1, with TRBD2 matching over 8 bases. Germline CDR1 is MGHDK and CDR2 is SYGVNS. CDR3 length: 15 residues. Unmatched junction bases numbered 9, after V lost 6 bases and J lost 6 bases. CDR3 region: CASSAGGEWSGELFF. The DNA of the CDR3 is TGTGCCAGCAGCGCGGGGGGAGAGTGGTCCGGGGAGCTGTTTTTT. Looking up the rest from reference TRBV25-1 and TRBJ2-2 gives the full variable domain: EADIYQTPRYLVIGTGKKITLECSQTMGHDKMYWYQQDPGMELHLIHYSYGVNSTEKGDLSSESTVSRIRTEHFPLTLESARPSHTSQYLCASSAGGEWSGELFFGEGSRLTVL.

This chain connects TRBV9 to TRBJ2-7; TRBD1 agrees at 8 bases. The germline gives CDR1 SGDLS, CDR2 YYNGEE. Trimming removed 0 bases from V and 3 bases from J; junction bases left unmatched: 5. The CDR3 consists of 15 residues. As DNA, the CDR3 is TGTGCCAGCAGCGTAGGACAGGGGAAGGACTACGAGCAGTACTTC. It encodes CASSVGQGKDYEQYF.

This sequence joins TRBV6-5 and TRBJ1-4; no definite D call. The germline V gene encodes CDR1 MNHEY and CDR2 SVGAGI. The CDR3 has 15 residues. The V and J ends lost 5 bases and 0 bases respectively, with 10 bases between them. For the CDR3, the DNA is TGTGCCAGCAGTCACGGGCTGCCAACTAATGAAAAACTGTTTTTT. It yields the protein CASSHGLPTNEKLFF.